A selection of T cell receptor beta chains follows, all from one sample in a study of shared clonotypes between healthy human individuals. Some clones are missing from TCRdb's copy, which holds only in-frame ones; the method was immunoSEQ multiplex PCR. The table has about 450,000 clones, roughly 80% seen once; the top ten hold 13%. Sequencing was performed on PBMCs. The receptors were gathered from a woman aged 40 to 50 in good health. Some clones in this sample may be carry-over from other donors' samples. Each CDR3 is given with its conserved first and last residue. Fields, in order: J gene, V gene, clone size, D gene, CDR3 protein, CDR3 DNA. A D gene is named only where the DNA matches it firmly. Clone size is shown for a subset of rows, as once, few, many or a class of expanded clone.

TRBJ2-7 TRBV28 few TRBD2 CASSLLAGHYEQYF TGTGCCAGCAGTTTATTAGCGGGGCACTACGAGCAGTACTTC
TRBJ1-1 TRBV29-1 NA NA CSVMDGGTEAFF TGCAGCGTCATGGACGGGGGCACTGAAGCTTTCTTT
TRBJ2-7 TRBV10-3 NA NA CAISESSPTLYEQYF TGTGCCATCAGTGAGTCTTCCCCAACCCTCTACGAGCAGTACTTC
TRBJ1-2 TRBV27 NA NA CASSLNGGDGYTF TGTGCCAGCAGTTTAAACGGGGGCGATGGCTACACCTTC
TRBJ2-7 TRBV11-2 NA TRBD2 CASRHLAGGYEQYF TGTGCCAGCAGACACTTAGCGGGTGGCTACGAGCAGTACTTC
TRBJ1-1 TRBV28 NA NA CASREQGRRTEAFF TGTGCCAGCAGGGAACAGGGACGGAGGACTGAAGCTTTCTTT
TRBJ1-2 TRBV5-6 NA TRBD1 CASSLFTGGYGYTF TGTGCCAGCAGCTTATTCACAGGGGGCTATGGCTACACCTTC
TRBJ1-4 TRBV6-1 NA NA CASKPGQANEKLFF TGTGCCAGTAAGCCGGGACAAGCTAATGAAAAACTGTTTTTT
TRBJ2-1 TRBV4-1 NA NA CASSTLGKSYNEQFF TGCGCCAGCAGCACGCTTGGGAAGTCCTACAATGAGCAGTTCTTC
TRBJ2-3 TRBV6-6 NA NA CASSFNPPEVTDTQYF TGTGCCAGCAGTTTCAACCCCCCGGAGGTCACAGATACGCAGTATTTT
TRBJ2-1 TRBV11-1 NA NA CASSSPRGEPPYNEQFF TGTGCCAGCAGCTCCCCCAGAGGGGAACCCCCCTACAATGAGCAGTTCTTC
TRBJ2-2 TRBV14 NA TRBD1 CASSHNRGREELFF TGTGCCAGCAGCCATAACAGGGGGCGCGAGGAGCTGTTTTTT
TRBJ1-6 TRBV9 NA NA CASSPHTGTENSPLHF TGTGCCAGCAGCCCTCACACCGGGACGGAGAATTCACCCCTCCACTTT
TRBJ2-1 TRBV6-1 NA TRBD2 CASSAPSGSSYNEQFF TGTGCCAGCAGTGCCCCTAGCGGGAGCTCCTACAATGAGCAGTTCTTC
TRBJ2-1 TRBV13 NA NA CASSHRDGLNEQFF TGTGCCAGCAGCCATCGGGACGGGCTCAATGAGCAGTTCTTC
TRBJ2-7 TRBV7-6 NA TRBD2 CASSLNPAGGPFAYEQYF TGTGCCAGCAGCTTAAACCCCGCGGGAGGGCCTTTCGCCTACGAGCAGTACTTC
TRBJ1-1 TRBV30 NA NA CAWGRQSNTEAFF TGTGCCTGGGGTCGACAGTCGAACACTGAAGCTTTCTTT
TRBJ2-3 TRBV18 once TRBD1 CASSSGQGRTDTQYF TGTGCCAGCTCATCCGGACAGGGGCGCACAGATACGCAGTATTTT
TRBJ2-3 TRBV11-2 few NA CASSLVGTPTDTQYF TGTGCCAGCAGCTTAGTGGGGACCCCCACAGATACGCAGTATTTT
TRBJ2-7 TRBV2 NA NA CASSERGALYEQYF TGTGCCAGCAGTGAACGGGGGGCTCTGTACGAGCAGTACTTC
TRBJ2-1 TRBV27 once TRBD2 CASSSWTSGREDEQFF TGTGCCAGCAGTTCCTGGACTAGCGGGAGGGAGGATGAGCAGTTCTTC
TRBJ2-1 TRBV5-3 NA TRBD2 CARGFVAGTYNEQFF TGTGCCAGAGGCTTCGTAGCGGGAACCTACAATGAGCAGTTCTTC
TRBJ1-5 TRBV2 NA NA CASSEGGDPRQPQHF TGTGCCAGCAGTGAAGGAGGCGACCCCCGCCAGCCCCAGCATTTT
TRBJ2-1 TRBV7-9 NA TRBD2 CASSLGLSALAEQFF TGTGCCAGCAGCTTGGGACTAAGCGCATTGGCTGAGCAGTTCTTC
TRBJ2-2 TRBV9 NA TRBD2 CASSVLAGLNTGELFF TGTGCCAGCAGCGTGTTAGCGGGACTGAACACCGGGGAGCTGTTTTTT
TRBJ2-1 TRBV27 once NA CASSLGGRNEQFF TGTGCCAGCAGTTTAGGGGGTAGGAATGAGCAGTTCTTC
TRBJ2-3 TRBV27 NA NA CASSRGLGTDTQYF TGTGCCAGCAGCCGGGGACTCGGCACAGATACGCAGTATTTT
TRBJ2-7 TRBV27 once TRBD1 CASSPAGTGGYEQYF TGTGCCAGCAGTCCTGCCGGGACAGGGGGCTACGAGCAGTACTTC
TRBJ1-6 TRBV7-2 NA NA CASSPRVGNSPLHF TGTGCCAGCAGCCCCCGGGTGGGGAATTCACCCCTCCACTTT
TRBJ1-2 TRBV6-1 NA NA CASSEEFTGPPYGYTF TGTGCCAGCAGTGAAGAGTTTACAGGGCCCCCCTATGGCTACACCTTC
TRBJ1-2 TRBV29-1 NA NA CSVENVWGARGYGYTF TGCAGCGTTGAAAATGTATGGGGGGCAAGGGGCTATGGCTACACCTTC
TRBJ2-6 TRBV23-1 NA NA CASSQRTEIIISGANVLTF TGCGCCAGCAGTCAACGGACCGAAATCATTATCTCTGGGGCCAACGTCCTGACTTTC
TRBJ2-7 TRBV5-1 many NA CASSAGVEQYF TGCGCCAGCAGCGCCGGGGTCGAGCAGTACTTC
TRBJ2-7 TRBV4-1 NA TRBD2 CASSQDGTSGYSSYEQYF TGCGCCAGCAGCCAAGATGGGACTAGCGGGTACAGCTCCTACGAGCAGTACTTC
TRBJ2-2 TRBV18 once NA CASSPRTVNTGELFF TGTGCCAGCTCACCGCGGACAGTGAACACCGGGGAGCTGTTTTTT
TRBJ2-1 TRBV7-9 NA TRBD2 CASSLSGRGYNEQFF TGTGCCAGCAGCTTATCTGGGAGGGGCTACAATGAGCAGTTCTTC
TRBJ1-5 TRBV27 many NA CASSLGFDPSFSNQPQHF TGTGCCAGCAGCCTAGGTTTCGACCCTTCCTTTAGCAATCAGCCCCAGCATTTT
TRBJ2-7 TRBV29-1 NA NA CSVEGGGGVYEQYF TGCAGCGTTGAGGGCGGAGGGGGGGTGTACGAGCAGTACTTC
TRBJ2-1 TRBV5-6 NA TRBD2 CASSVLERELRVGEQFF TGTGCCAGCAGCGTCCTCGAGCGGGAGTTAAGGGTCGGTGAGCAGTTCTTC
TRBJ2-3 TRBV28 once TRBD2 CASSSETSGTDTQYF TGTGCCAGCAGTTCCGAGACTAGCGGGACAGATACGCAGTATTTT
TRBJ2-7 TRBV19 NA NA CASSRRFPYEQYF TGTGCCAGTAGCCGGCGGTTCCCCTACGAGCAGTACTTC
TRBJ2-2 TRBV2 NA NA CASRGGDTHTGELFF TGTGCCAGCAGGGGGGGGGACACCCACACCGGGGAGCTGTTTTTT